This record covers a single TCR beta chain. The sample originates from a study of shared clonotypes between healthy human individuals. Trimming removed 6 bases at V and 2 bases at J, with 13 bases between. The CDR3 contains 14 residues. The germline gives CDR1 SGDLS, CDR2 YYNGEE. Produced via immunoSEQ multiplex PCR; TCRdb's table is partial and in-frame only. Among roughly 2.2 million clones listed, under 95% were seen once. The sample taken for sequencing was naive CD4+ T cells from PBMCs. The subset is: CD45RA+ positively selected. The chain joins TRBV9 to TRBJ2-3; D is possibly TRBD1 (6 bases). This sequence originates from a man younger than 35 in good health. Some clones in this sample may be carry-over from other donors' samples. This CDR3 reads CASKRSGATDTQYF. In DNA, the CDR3 is TGTGCCAGCAAACGGTCAGGGGCCACAGATACGCAGTATTTT.